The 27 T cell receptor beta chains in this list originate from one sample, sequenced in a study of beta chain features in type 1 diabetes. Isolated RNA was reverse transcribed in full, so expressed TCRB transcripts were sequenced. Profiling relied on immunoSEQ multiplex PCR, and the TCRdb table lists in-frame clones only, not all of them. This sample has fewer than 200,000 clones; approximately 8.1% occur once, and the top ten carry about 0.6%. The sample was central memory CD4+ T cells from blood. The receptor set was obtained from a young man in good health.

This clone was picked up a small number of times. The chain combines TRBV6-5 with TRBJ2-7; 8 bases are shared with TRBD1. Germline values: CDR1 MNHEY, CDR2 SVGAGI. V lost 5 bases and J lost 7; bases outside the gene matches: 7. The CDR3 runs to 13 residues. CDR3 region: CASSSQGAREQYF. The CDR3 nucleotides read TGTGCCAGCAGTAGTCAGGGGGCAAGGGAGCAGTACTTC.

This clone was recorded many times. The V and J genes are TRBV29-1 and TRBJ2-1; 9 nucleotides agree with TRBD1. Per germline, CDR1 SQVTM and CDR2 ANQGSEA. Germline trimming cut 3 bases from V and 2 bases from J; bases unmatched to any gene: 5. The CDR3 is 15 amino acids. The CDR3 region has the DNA TGCAGCGTTGACTATAACAGGGGGCCCTACAATGAGCAGTTCTTC. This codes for CSVDYNRGPYNEQFF.

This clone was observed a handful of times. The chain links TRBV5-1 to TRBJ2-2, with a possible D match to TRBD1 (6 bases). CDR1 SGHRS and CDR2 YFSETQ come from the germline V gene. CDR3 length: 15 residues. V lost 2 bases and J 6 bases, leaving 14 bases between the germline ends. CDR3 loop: CASSFETGNSGELFF. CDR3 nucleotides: TGCGCCAGCAGCTTCGAGACAGGAAACTCCGGGGAGCTGTTTTTT.

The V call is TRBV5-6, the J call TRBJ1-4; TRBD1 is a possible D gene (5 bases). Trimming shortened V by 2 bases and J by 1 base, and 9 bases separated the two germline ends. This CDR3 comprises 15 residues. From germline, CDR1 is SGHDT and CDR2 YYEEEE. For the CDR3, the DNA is TGTGCCAGCAGCTTATTAGGGGAAACTAATGAAAAACTGTTTTTT. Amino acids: CASSLLGETNEKLFF.

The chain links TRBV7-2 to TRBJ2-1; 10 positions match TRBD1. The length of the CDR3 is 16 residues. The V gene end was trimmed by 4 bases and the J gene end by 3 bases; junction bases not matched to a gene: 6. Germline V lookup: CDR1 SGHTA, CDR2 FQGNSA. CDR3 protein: CASSSRQGAFYNEQFF. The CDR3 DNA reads TGTGCCAGCAGCTCCCGACAGGGGGCCTTCTACAATGAGCAGTTCTTC. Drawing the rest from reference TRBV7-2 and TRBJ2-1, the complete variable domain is GAGVSQSPSNKVTEKGKDVELRCDPISGHTALYWYRQSLGQGLEFLIYFQGNSAPDKSGLPSDRFSAERTGGSVSTLTIQRTQQEDSAVYLCASSSRQGAFYNEQFFGPGTRLTVL.

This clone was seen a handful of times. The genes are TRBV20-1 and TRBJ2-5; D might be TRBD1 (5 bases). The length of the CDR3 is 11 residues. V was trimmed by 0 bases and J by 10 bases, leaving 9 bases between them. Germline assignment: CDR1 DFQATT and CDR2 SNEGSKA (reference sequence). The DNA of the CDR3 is TGCAGTGCTAGAGATTTGCAGGGCCAGTACTTC. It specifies CSARDLQGQYF.

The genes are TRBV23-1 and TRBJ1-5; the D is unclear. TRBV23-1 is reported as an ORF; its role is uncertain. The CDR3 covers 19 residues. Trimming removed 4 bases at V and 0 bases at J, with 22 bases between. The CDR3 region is CASSLTKEAVVNSNQPQHF. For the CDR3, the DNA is TGCGCCAGCAGTCTAACGAAAGAAGCGGTGGTCAATAGCAATCAGCCCCAGCATTTT.

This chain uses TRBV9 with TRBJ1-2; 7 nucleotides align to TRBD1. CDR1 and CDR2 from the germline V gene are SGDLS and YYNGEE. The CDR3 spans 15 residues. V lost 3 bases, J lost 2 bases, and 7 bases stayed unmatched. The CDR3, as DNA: TGTGCCAGCAGCGGAGGGGGCCGGGGGAACTATGGCTACACCTTC. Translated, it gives CASSGGGRGNYGYTF.

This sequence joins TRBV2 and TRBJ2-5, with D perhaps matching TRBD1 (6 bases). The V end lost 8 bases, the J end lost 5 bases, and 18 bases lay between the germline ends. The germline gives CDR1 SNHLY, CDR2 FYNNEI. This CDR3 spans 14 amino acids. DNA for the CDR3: TGTGCCAGCGCCAGACTCGTCACAGGGGAGACCCAGTACTTC. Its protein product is CASARLVTGETQYF. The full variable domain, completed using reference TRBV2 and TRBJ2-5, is EPEVTQTPSHQVTQMGQEVILRCVPISNHLYFYWYRQILGQKVEFLVSFYNNEISEKSEIFDDQFSVERPDGSNFTLKIRSTKLEDSAMYFCASARLVTGETQYFGPGTRLLVL.

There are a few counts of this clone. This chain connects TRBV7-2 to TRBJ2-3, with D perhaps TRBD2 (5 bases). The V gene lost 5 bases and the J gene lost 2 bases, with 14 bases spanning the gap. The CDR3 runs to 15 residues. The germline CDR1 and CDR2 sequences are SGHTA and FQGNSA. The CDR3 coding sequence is TGTGCCAGCAGCCTAGGTCGGGGATACACAGATACGCAGTATTTT. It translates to CASSLGRGYTDTQYF.

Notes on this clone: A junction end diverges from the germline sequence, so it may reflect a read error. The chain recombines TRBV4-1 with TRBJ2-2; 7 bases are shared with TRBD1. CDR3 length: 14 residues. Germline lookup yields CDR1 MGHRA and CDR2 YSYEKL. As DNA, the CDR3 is TGTGCCAGCAGCCAAAGGGACAGCACCGGGGAGCTGTTTTTT. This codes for CASSQRDSTGELFF.

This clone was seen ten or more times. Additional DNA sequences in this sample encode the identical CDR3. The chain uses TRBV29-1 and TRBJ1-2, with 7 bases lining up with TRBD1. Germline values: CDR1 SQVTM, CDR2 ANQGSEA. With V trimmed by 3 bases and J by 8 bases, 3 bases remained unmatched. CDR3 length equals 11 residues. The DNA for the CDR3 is TGCAGCGTTGAGAGAGGGGGCGGCTACACCTTC. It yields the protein CSVERGGGYTF.

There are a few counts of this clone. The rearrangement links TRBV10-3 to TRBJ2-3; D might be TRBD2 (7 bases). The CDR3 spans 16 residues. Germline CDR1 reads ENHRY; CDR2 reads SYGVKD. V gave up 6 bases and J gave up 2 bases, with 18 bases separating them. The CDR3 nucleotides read TGTGCCATCAGGAAAGGCGGGGGCACCATCACAGATACGCAGTATTTT. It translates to CAIRKGGGTITDTQYF.

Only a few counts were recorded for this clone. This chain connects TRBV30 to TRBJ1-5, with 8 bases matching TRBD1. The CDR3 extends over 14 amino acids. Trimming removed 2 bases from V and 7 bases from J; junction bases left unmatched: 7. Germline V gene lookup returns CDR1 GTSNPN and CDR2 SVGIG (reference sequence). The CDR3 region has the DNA TGTGCCTGGAGTCGTCAGGGGGCTTACCAGCCCCAGCATTTT. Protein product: CAWSRQGAYQPQHF.

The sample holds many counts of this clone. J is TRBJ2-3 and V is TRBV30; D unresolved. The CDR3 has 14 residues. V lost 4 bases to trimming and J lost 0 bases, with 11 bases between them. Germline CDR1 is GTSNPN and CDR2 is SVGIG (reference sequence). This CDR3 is CAWTMTRSTDTQYF. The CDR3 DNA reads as TGTGCCTGGACCATGACACGTAGCACAGATACGCAGTATTTT.

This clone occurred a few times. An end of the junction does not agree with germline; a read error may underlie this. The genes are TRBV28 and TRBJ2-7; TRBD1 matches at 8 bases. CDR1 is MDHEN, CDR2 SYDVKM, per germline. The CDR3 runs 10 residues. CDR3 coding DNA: TGTGCCAGCAGCGGACAGGGCATCCGTTTC. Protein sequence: CASSGQGIRF.

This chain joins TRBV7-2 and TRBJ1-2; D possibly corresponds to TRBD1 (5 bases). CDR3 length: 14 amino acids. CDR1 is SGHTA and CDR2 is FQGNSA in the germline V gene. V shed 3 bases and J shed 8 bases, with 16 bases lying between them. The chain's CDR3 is CASSFQPGGDGYTF. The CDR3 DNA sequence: TGTGCCAGCAGCTTCCAGCCGGGGGGGGACGGCTACACCTTC.

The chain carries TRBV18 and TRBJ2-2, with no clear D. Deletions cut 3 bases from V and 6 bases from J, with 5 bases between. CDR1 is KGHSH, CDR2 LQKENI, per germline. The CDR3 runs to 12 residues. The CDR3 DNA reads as TGTGCCAGCTCACCCCCGGCCGGGGAGCTGTTTTTT. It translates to CASSPPAGELFF.

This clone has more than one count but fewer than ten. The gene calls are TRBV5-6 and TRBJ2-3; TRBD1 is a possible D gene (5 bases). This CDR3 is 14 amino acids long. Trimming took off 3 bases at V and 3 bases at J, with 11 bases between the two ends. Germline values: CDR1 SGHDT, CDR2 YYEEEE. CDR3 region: CASSSLKGTDTQYF. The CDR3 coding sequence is TGTGCCAGCAGCTCTCTAAAGGGGACAGATACGCAGTATTTT.

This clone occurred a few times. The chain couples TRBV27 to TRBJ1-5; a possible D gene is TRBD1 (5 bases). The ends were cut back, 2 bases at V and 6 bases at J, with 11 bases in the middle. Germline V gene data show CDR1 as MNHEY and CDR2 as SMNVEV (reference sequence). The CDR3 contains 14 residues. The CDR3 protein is CASSLRTSTQPQHF. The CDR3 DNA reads TGTGCCAGCAGTTTACGGACATCAACTCAGCCCCAGCATTTT.

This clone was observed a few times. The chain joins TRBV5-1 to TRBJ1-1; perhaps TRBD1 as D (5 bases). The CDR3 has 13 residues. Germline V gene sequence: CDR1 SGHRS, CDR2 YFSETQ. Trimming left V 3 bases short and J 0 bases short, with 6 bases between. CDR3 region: CASSWTMNTEAFF. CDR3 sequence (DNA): TGCGCCAGCAGCTGGACAATGAACACTGAAGCTTTCTTT. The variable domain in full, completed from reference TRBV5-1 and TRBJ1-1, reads KAGVTQTPRYLIKTRGQQVTLSCSPISGHRSVSWYQQTPGQGLQFLFEYFSETQRNKGNFPGRFSGRQFSNSRSEMNVSTLELGDSALYLCASSWTMNTEAFFGQGTRLTVV.

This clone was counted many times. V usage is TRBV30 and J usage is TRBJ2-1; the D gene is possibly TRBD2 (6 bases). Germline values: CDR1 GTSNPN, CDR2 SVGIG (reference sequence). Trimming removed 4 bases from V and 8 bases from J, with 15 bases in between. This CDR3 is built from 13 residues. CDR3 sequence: CAWIRREVHEQFF. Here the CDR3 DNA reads TGTGCCTGGATTAGGAGGGAAGTGCATGAGCAGTTCTTC.

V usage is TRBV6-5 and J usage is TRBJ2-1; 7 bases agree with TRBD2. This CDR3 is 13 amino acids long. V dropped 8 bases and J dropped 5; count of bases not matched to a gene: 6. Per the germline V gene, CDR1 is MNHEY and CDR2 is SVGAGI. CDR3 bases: TGTGCCAGCTTCCGGGACTACGACAATGAGCAGTTCTTC. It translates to CASFRDYDNEQFF.

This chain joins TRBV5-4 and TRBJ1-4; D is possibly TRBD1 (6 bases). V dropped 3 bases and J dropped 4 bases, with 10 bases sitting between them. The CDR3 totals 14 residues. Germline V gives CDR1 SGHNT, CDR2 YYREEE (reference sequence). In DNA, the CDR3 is TGTGCCAGCAGCTCGGGGGGCGGTAATGAAAAACTGTTTTTT. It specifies CASSSGGGNEKLFF.

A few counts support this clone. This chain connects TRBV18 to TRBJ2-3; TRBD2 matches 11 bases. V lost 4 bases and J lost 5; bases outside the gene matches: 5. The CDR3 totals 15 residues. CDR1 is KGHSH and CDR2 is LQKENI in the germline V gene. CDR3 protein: CASSLGTSGIDTQYF. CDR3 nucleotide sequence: TGTGCCAGCTCACTGGGGACTAGCGGAATAGATACGCAGTATTTT.

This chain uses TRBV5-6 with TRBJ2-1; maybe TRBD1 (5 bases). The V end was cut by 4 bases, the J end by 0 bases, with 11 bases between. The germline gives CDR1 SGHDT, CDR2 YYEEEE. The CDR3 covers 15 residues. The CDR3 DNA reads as TGTGCCAGCAGCGGGAAAGGGGTCTCCTACAATGAGCAGTTCTTC. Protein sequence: CASSGKGVSYNEQFF.

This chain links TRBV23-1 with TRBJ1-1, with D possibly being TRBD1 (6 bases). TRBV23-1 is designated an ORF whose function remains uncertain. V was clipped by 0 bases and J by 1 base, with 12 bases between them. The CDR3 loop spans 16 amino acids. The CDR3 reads CASSQSRGGPNTEAFF. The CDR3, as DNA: TGCGCCAGCAGTCAATCTAGGGGGGGGCCGAACACTGAAGCTTTCTTT.